The entry that follows covers one TCR beta chain sequence. The germline V gene has CDR1 GTSNPN and CDR2 SVGIG (reference sequence). The V gene lost 2 bases and the J gene lost 7 bases, with 11 bases spanning the gap. The CDR3 has 13 amino acids. The data derive from a study of blood T cell repertoires in COVID-19. Study overall: PBMCs, B-cell-depleted T cells, or T cells provided the cDNA or gDNA that made up the material.

In terms of age and location, participants ranged from roughly 18 to 95 years and lived in approximately 24 US areas. Researchers sorted participants into cohorts using their self-reported clinical history. In the original workflow: The assay estimated nucleated cells by amplifying reference gene primers. Assay used: immunoSEQ multiplex PCR; TCRdb lists only in-frame clones, some missing. The DNA was the basis for D and trimming; V, J and clone size are from that table. The profile shows around 320,000 clones, 90% of them singletons. Sequencing input: PBMCs or T cells enriched from blood (not recorded which). The receptor was derived from a woman under 30 with acute COVID-19. The chain links TRBV30 to TRBJ1-4, with D perhaps matching TRBD1 (5 bases). This CDR3 reads CAWSQGSSEKLFF. For the CDR3, the DNA is TGTGCCTGGAGTCAGGGAAGCTCTGAAAAACTGTTTTTT.